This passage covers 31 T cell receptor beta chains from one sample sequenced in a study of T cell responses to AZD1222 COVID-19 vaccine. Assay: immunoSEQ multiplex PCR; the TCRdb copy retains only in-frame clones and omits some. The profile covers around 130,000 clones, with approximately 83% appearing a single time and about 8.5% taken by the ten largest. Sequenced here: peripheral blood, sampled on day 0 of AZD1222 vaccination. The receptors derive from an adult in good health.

CDR3 DNA: TGTGCCTGGAGTGTGGAGGGCAGGGACTACGAGCAGTACTTC. It translates to CAWSVEGRDYEQYF. This chain links TRBV30 with TRBJ2-7, with TRBD2 as a possible D gene (6 bases). Germline CDR1 is GTSNPN and CDR2 is SVGIG (reference sequence). This CDR3 is built from 14 residues. V lost 0 bases and J lost 3, with 12 bases in between.

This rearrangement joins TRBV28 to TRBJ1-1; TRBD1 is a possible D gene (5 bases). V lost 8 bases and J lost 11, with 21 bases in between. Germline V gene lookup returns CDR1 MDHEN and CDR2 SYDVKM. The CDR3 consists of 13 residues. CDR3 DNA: TGTGCCAGCCCCTCCCGGGGTGGCGGGGGGGCTTTCTTT. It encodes CASPSRGGGGAFF.

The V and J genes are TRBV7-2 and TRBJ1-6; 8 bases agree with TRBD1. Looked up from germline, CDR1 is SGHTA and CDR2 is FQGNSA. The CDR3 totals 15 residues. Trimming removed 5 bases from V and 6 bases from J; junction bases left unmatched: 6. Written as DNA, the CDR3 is TGTGCCAGCAGCCCAAGGACAGGGACTAATTCACCCCTCCACTTT. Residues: CASSPRTGTNSPLHF.

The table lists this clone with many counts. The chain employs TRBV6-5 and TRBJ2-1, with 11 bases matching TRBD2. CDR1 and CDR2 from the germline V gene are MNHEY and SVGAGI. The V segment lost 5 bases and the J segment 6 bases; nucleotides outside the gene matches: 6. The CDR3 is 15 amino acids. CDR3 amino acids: CASSTLAGVSNEQFF. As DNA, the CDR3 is TGTGCCAGCAGTACACTAGCGGGAGTATCCAATGAGCAGTTCTTC.

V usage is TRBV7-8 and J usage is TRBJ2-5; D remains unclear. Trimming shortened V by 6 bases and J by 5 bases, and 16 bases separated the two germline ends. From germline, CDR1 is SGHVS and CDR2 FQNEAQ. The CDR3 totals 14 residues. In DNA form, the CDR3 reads TGTGCCAGCAGTCCAGCAGCCGCGAGGGAGACCCAGTACTTC. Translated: CASSPAAARETQYF.

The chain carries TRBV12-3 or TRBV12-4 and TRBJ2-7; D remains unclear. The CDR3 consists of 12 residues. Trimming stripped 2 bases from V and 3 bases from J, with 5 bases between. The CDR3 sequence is CASSLLSYEQYF. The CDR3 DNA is TGTGCCAGCAGTTTATTGAGCTACGAGCAGTACTTC.

CDR3 DNA: TGTGCCAGCAGCCAAGAGGGGATTTTCTATGGCTACACCTTC. The encoded protein is CASSQEGIFYGYTF. J is TRBJ1-2 and V is TRBV14, with unresolved D. The CDR3 is 14 residues long. V lost 0 bases, J lost 4 bases, and 9 bases lay in between. Germline V lookup: CDR1 SGHDN, CDR2 FVKESK.

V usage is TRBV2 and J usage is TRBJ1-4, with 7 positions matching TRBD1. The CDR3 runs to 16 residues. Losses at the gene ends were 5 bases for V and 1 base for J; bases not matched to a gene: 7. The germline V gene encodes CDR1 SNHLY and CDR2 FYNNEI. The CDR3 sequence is CASSPRQGLTNEKLFF. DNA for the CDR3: TGTGCCAGCAGTCCCAGACAGGGCCTAACTAATGAAAAACTGTTTTTT.

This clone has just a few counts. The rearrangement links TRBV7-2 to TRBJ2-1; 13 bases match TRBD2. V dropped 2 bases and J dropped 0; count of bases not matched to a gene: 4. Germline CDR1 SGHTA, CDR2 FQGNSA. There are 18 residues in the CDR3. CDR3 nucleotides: TGTGCCAGCAGCTTATCACTAGCGGGGGGGAGCTCCTACAATGAGCAGTTCTTC. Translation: CASSLSLAGGSSYNEQFF.

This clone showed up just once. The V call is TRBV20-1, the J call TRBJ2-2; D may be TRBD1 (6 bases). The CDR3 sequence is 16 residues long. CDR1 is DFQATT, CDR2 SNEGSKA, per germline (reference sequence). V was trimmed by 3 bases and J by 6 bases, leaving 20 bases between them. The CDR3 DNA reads TGCAGTGCTAGTTCAAGACAGGACAATAACCCCGGGGAGCTGTTTTTT. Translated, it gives CSASSRQDNNPGELFF.

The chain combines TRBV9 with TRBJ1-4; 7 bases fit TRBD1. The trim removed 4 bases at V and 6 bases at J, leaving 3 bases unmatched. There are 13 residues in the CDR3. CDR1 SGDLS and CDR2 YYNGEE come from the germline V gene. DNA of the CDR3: TGTGCCAGCAGCCAGGGGACAGATGAAAAACTGTTTTTT. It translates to CASSQGTDEKLFF.

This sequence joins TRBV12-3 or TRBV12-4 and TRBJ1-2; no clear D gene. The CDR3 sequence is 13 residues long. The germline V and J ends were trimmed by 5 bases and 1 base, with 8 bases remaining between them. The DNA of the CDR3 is TGTGCCAGCAGTCCGGACGGTAACTATGGCTACACCTTC. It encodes CASSPDGNYGYTF.

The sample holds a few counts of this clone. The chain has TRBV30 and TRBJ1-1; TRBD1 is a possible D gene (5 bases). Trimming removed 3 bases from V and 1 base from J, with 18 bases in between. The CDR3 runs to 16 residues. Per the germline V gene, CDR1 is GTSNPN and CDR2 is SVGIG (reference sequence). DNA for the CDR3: TGTGCCTGGAGCGCACCATCGACAGCGAAGAACACTGAAGCTTTCTTT. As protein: CAWSAPSTAKNTEAFF.

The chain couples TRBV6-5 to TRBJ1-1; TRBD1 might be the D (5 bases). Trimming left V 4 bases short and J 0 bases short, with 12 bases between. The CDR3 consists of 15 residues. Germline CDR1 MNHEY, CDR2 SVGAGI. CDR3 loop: CASSSTGDLNTEAFF. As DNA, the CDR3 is TGTGCCAGCAGTTCCACGGGGGATTTGAACACTGAAGCTTTCTTT.

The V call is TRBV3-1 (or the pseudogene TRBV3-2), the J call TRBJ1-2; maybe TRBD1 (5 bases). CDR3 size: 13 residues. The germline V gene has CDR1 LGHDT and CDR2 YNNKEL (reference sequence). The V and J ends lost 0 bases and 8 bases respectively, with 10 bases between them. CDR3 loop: CASSQEGLGGYTF. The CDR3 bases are TGTGCCAGCAGCCAAGAGGGGCTCGGGGGCTACACCTTC.

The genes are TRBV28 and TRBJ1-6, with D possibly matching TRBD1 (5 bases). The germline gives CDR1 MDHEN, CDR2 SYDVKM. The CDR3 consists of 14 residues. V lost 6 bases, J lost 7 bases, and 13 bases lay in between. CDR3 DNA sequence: TGTGCCAGCAGAAAGGGGCTGGAAAATTCACCCCTCCACTTT. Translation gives CASRKGLENSPLHF.

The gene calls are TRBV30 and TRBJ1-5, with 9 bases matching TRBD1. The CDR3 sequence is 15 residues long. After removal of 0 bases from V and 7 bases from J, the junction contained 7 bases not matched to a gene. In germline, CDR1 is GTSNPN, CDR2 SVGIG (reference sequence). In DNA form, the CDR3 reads TGTGCCTGGAGTGTACGGGGGACAGGGCACCAGCCCCAGCATTTT. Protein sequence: CAWSVRGTGHQPQHF.

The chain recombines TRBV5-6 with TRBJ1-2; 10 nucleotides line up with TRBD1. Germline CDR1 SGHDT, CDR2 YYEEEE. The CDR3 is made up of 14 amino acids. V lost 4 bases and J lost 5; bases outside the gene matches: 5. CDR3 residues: CASSKTGGEYGYTF. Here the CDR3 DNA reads TGTGCCAGCAGCAAGACAGGGGGCGAGTATGGCTACACCTTC.

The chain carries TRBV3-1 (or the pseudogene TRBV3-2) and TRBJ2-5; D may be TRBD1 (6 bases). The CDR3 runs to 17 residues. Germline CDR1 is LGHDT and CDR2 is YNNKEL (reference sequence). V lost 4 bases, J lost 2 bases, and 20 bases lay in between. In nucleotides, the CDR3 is TGTGCCAGCAGCCGCCGGGACACGGATCGGTTGCAAGAGACCCAGTACTTC. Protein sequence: CASSRRDTDRLQETQYF.

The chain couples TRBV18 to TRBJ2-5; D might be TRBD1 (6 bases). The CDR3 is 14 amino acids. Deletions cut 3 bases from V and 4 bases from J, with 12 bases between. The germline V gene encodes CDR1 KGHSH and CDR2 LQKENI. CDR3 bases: TGTGCCAGCTCACCCGAGGGGGTCCGAGAGACCCAGTACTTC. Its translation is CASSPEGVRETQYF.

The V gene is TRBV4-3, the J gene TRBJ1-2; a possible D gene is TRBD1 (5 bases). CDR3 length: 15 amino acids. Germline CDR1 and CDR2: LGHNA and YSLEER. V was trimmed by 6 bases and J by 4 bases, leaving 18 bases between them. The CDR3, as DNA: TGCGCCAGCAGTTCCGACCCGACAGAGGGCTATGGCTACACCTTC. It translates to CASSSDPTEGYGYTF.

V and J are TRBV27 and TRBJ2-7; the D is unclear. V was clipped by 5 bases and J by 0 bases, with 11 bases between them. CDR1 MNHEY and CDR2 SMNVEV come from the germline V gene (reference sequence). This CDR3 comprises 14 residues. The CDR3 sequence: CASSPTVLSYEQYF. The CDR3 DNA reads TGTGCCAGCAGTCCTACTGTACTCTCCTACGAGCAGTACTTC.

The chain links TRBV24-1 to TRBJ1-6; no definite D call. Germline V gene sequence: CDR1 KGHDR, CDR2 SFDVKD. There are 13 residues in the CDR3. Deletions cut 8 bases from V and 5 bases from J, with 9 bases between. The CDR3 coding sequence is TGTGCCACCAATGAACAGCATAATTCACCCCTCCACTTT. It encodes CATNEQHNSPLHF.

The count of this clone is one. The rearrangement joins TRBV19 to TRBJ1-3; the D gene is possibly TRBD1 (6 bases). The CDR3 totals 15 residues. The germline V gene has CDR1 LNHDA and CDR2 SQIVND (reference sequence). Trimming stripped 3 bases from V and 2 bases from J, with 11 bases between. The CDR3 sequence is CASSIQGSTGNTIYF. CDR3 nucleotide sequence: TGTGCCAGTAGTATCCAGGGGAGCACTGGAAACACCATATATTTT.

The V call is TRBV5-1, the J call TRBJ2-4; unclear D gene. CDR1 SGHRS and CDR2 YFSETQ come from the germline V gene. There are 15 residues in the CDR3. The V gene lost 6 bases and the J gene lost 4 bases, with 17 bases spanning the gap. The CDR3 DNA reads TGCGCCAGCACCTCGTTTGGCCCCGATAAAAACATTCAGTACTTC. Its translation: CASTSFGPDKNIQYF.

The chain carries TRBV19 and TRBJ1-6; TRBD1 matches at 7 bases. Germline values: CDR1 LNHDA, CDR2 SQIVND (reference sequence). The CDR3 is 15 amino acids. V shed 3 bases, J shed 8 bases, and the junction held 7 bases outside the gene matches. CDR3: CASSIGTAWDSPLHF. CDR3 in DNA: TGTGCCAGTAGTATTGGGACAGCGTGGGATTCACCCCTCCACTTT.

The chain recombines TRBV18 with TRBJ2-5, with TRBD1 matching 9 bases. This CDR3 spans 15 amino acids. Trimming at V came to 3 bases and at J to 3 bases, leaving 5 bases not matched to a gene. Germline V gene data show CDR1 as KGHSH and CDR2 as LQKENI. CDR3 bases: TGTGCCAGCTCACCCGCTACAGGGGGCGAAGAGACCCAGTACTTC. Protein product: CASSPATGGEETQYF.

The CDR3 is CASSEREAGELFF. DNA of the CDR3: TGTGCCAGCAGTGAGAGGGAAGCCGGGGAGCTGTTTTTT. The chain couples TRBV6-4 to TRBJ2-2, with a tentative D call TRBD2 (5 bases). The CDR3 is 13 amino acids. Germline CDR1 reads MRHNA; CDR2 reads SNTAGT. The V end was cut by 3 bases, the J end by 6 bases, with 8 bases between.

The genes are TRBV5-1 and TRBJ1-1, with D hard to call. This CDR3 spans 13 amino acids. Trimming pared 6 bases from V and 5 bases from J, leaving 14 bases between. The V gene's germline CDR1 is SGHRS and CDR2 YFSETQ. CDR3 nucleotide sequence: TGCGCCAGCACCAACGGCCGGGGAACTGAAGCTTTCTTT. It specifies CASTNGRGTEAFF.

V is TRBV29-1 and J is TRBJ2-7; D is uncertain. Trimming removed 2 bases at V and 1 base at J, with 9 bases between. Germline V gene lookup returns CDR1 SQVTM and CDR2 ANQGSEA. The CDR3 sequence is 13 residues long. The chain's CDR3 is CSVELGSSYEQYF. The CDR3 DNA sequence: TGCAGCGTTGAATTGGGCAGTTCCTACGAGCAGTACTTC.

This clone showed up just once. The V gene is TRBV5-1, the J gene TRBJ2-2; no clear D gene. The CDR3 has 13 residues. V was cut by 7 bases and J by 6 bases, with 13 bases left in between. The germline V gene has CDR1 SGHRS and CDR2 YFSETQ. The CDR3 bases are TGCGCCAGCCGGTCTCAGGTGGCCGGGGAGCTGTTTTTT. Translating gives CASRSQVAGELFF. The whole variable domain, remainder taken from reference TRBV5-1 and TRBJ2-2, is KAGVTQTPRYLIKTRGQQVTLSCSPISGHRSVSWYQQTPGQGLQFLFEYFSETQRNKGNFPGRFSGRQFSNSRSEMNVSTLELGDSALYLCASRSQVAGELFFGEGSRLTVL.